This TCR beta chain is from a study of T-cell reconstitution after alpha-beta-depleted transplantation in children. Study-level points and caveats: At one year after transplant, newly produced T cells mostly accounted for T-cell counts and diversity.

Germline CDR1 is SGHRS and CDR2 is YFSETQ. The V and J ends lost 2 bases and 4 bases respectively, with 13 bases between them. The CDR3 has 15 amino acids. With regard to this clonotype: What it binds is not known.

The library targeted TCRbeta and was prepared with unique molecular identifiers. TCRdb itself ran the PCR reads through MiXCR, one entry per CDR3 protein. The sample shows 600,000 to 800,000 distinct CDR3 sequences, over 10% of them seen only once. The chain joins TRBV5-1 to TRBJ2-1; D is perhaps TRBD2 (5 bases). This TCR came from a girl aged 2-15 years with congenital amegakaryocytic thrombocytopenia, due to receive a stem cell transplant. The sequenced sample was PBMCs, obtained before TCRalphabeta/CD19-depleted stem cell transplant. The CDR3 nucleotides read TGCGCCAGCAGCTTCATGGTAGCGAGTTACAATGAGCAGTTCTTC. Protein product: CASSFMVASYNEQFF.